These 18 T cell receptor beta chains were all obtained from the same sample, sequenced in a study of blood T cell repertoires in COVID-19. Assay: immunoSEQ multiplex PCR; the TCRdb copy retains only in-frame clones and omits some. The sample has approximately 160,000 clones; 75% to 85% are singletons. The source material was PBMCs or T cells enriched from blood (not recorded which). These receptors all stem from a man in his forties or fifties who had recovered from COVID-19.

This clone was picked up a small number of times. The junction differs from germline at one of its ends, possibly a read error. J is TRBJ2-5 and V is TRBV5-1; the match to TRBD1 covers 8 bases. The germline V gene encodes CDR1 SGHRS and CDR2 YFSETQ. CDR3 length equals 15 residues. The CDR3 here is CASTLQGAGGETQYF. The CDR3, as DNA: TGCGCCAGCACCTTGCAGGGTGCAGGGGGCGAGACCCAGTACTTC.

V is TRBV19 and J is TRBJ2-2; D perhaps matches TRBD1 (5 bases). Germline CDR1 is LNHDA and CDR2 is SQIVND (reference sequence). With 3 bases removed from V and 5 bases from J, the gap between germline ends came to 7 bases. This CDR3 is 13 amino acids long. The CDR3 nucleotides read TGTGCCAGTAGTATGCAGGGTACCGGGGAGCTGTTTTTT. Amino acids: CASSMQGTGELFF.

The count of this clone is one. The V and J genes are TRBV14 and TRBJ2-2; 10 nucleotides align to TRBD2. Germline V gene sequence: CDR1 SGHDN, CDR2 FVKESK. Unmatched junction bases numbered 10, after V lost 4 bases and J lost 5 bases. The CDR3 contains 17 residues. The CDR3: CASSPASGGPRTGELFF. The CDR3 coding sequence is TGTGCCAGCAGCCCGGCTAGCGGGGGTCCGAGGACCGGGGAGCTGTTTTTT.

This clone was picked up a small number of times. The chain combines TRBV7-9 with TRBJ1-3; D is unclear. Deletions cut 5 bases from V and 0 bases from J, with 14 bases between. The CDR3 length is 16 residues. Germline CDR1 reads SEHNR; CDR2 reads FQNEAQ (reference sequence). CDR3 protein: CASSPLGGISGNTIYF. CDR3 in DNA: TGTGCCAGCAGCCCACTAGGCGGGATCTCTGGAAACACCATATATTTT.

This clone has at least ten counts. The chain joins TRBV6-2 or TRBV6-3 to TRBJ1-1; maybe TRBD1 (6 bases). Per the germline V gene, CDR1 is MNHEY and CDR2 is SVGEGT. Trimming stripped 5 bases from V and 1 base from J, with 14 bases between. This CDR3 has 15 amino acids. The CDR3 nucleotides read TGTGCCAGCAGTGACGGGGGGGGCCGGAACACTGAAGCTTTCTTT. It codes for CASSDGGGRNTEAFF.

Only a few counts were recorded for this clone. The CDR3 protein is CASSLEQGALPGGLHF. The DNA of the CDR3 is TGTGCCAGCAGCTTAGAACAGGGGGCACTTCCAGGGGGCCTCCACTTT. The chain recombines TRBV5-4 with TRBJ1-6; TRBD1 matches 9 bases. The germline V gene encodes CDR1 SGHNT and CDR2 YYREEE (reference sequence). Unmatched junction bases numbered 15, after V lost 2 bases and J lost 15 bases. The CDR3 consists of 16 residues.

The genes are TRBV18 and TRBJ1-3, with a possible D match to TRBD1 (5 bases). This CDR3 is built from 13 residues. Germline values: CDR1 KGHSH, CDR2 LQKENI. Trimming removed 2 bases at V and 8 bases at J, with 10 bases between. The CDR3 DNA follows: TGTGCCAGCTCACCATCTCGGGACTACACCATATATTTT. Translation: CASSPSRDYTIYF. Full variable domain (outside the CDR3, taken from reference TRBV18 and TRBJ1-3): NAGVMQNPRHLVRRRGQEARLRCSPMKGHSHVYWYRQLPEEGLKFMVYLQKENIIDESGMPKERFSAEFPKEGPSILRIQQVVRGDSAAYFCASSPSRDYTIYFGEGSWLTVV.

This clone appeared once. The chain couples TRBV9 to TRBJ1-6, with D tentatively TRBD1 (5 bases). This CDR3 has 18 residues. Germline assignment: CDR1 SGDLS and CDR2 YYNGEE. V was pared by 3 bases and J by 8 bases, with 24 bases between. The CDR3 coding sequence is TGTGCCAGCAGCGCGGGAGGGGTAGACCGCGGGGAGGATTCACCCCTCCACTTT. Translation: CASSAGGVDRGEDSPLHF.

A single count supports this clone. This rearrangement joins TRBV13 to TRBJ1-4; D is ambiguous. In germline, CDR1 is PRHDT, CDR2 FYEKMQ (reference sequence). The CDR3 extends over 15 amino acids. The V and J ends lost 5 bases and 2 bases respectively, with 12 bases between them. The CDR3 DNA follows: TGTGCCAGCAGCCCAGCGGCGGGGACTAATGAAAAACTGTTTTTT. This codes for CASSPAAGTNEKLFF.

CDR3 DNA sequence: TGTGCCAGCAGTTCGGCGGGGGAGCAGTTCTTC. It specifies CASSSAGEQFF. The chain couples TRBV6-5 to TRBJ2-1; D is possibly TRBD2 (6 bases). CDR1 MNHEY and CDR2 SVGAGI come from the germline V gene. The ends were cut back, 4 bases at V and 10 bases at J, with 8 bases in the middle. The CDR3 totals 11 residues.

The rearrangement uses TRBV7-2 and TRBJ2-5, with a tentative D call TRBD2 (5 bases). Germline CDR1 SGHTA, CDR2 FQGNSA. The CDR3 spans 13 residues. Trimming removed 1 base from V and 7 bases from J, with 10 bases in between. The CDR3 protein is CASSLELEGTQYF. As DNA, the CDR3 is TGTGCCAGCAGCTTAGAGCTAGAGGGGACCCAGTACTTC.

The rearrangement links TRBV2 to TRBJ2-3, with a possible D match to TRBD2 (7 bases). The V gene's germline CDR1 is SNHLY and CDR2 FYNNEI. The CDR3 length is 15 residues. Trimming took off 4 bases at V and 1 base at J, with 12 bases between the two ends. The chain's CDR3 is CASSGAGHRTDTQYF. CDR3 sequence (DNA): TGTGCCAGCAGTGGAGCGGGACATCGCACAGATACGCAGTATTTT.

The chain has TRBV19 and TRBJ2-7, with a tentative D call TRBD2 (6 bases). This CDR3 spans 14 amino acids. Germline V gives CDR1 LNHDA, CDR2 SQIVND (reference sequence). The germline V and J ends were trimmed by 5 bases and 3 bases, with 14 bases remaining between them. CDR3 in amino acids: CASSRGNNYYEQYV. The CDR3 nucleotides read TGTGCCAGTAGTCGGGGGAATAACTACTACGAGCAGTACGTC.

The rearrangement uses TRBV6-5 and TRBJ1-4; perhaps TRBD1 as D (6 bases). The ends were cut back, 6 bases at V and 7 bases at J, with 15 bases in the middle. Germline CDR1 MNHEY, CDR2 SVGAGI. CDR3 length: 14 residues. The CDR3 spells CASRPGVGGEKLFF. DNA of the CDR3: TGTGCCAGCAGACCAGGGGTGGGCGGTGAAAAACTGTTTTTT.

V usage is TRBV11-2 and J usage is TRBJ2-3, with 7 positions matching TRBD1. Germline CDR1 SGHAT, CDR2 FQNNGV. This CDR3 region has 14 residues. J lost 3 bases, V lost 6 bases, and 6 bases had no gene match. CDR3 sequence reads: CASRTTGETDTQYF. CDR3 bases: TGTGCCAGCAGGACTACAGGGGAAACAGATACGCAGTATTTT.

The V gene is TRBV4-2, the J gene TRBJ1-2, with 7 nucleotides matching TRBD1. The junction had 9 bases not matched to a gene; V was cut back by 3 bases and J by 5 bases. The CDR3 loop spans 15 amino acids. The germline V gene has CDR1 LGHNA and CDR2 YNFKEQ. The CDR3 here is CASSHPQGTEYGYTF. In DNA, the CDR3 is TGTGCCAGCAGCCATCCTCAGGGGACAGAATATGGCTACACCTTC.

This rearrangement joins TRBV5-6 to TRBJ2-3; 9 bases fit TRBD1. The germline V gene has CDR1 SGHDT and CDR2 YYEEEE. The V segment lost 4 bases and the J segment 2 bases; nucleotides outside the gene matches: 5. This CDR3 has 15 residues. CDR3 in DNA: TGTGCCAGCAGCCCGGGACAGGGCCTCACAGATACGCAGTATTTT. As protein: CASSPGQGLTDTQYF.

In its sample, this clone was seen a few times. The CDR3 spells CASSLTGTAYGSPLHF. For the CDR3, the DNA is TGTGCCAGCAGCTTGACCGGGACAGCCTATGGATCACCCCTCCACTTT. The chain uses TRBV7-8 and TRBJ1-6; 7 positions agree with TRBD1. The junction had 12 bases not matched to a gene; V was cut back by 3 bases and J by 10 bases. The CDR3 totals 16 residues. From germline, CDR1 is SGHVS and CDR2 FQNEAQ.